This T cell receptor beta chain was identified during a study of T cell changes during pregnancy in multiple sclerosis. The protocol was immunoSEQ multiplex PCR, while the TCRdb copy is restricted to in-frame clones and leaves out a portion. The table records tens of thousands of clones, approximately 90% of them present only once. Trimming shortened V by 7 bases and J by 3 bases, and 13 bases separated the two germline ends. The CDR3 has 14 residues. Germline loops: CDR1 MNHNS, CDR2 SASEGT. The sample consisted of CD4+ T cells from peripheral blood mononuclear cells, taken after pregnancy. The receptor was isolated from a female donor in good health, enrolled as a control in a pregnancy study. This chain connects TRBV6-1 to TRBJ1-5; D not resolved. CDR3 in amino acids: CASTPDGVNQPQHF. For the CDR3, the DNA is TGTGCCAGCACCCCAGACGGGGTCAATCAGCCCCAGCATTTT.